This T cell receptor beta chain came from a study of cytomegalovirus exposure and HLA in healthy donors. Findings and caveats of the study: TCR beta V segments were, for the most part, productive about 87% or about 30% of the time in an earlier analysis. A later analysis showed that HLA-associated TCR beta chains had undergone more clonal expansion than equally common others.

A note on this clone: The antigen remains undetermined.

The CDR3 is 15 amino acids. Germline CDR1 is LNHDA and CDR2 is SQIVND (reference sequence). The V and J ends lost 6 bases and 8 bases, in that order; junction bases with no gene match: 13. Vbeta (60) and Jbeta (13) primers were used in the PCR. Here immunoSEQ multiplex PCR was the method, and the copy in TCRdb shows in-frame clones only, minus some. This table holds approximately 110,000 clones, 73% found once. This clonotype originated in a woman aged 35 to 49 in good health and CMV-seronegative. The sequencing sample was made of PBMCs. V usage is TRBV19 and J usage is TRBJ1-5; 7 bases align to TRBD1. CDR3 coding DNA: TGTGCCAGTAGCTCCGGGACAGCCACCAGAGAGCCCCAGCATTTT. Protein product: CASSSGTATREPQHF.